This T cell receptor (beta chain) came from a study of CD8 T cells in Susac syndrome. As for the study in general: Patients with Susac syndrome were, at the time of blood collection, therapy-naive, maintained on corticosteroids, or maintained on intravenous immunoglobulin alone.

Random hexamers were used to reverse transcribe the RNA input (about 0.5 to 1 ug). An immunoSEQ multiplex PCR generated amplified TCR beta CDR3 products spanning 54 Vbeta and 13 Jbeta. TCRdb redid the calling of the immunoSEQ multiplex PCR reads with MiXCR, one entry per CDR3 protein. The sample has some 110,000 distinct CDR3 sequences; nearly 96% are singletons. The V gene lost 1 base and the J gene lost 3 bases, with 9 bases spanning the gap. The CDR3 has 13 amino acids. Per germline, CDR1 GTSNPN and CDR2 SVGIG (reference sequence). Negative magnetic isolation gave CD8+ and CD4+ cells; FACS enriched CD8+ TEMRA.

The chain couples TRBV30 to TRBJ2-5; the D is unclear. Source material: CD4+ T cells from PBMCs. The TCR was taken from a human donor with Susac syndrome. The DNA of the CDR3 is TGTGCCTGGAGTGGCGTCTCCAAAGAGACCCAGTACTTC. Its translation: CAWSGVSKETQYF.